This T cell receptor (beta chain) was recorded in a study of blood T cells in healthy people across ages. Study-level information: When template switching was applied, about one barcoded beta molecule was captured per two T cells.

Each sample used at least 6 million PBMCs. This CDR3 region has 15 residues. CDR1 is SEHNR, CDR2 FQNEAQ, per germline (reference sequence). Study-wide results and limits: Older age went with lower TCR beta diversity per million T cells, in a roughly linear way. Because sorting was not performed, PBMCs prevented conclusive naive versus antigen-experienced comparison.

With a J-beta primer mix and a sample-barcoded 5' primer, a second PCR ran 7 to 11 cycles. TCRdb independently ran MiXCR on the 5' RACE reads; one entry per CDR3 protein. The sample lists 1,800,000 or so distinct CDR3 sequences, 30% to 40% occurring once. Comment on this clonotype: Its antigen is still unknown. The junction and the germline gene differ at one end; a read error may be behind it.

The gene calls are TRBV7-9 and TRBJ1-2; D not resolved. Specimen: blood. The clonotype originates from a human donor in good health. In nucleotides, the CDR3 is TGTGCCAGCAGCTTAAGTCGGGAGGATATCGATGGCTGCACCTTC. This codes for CASSLSREDIDGCTF. The full variable domain, with the rest looked up from reference TRBV7-9 and TRBJ1-2, is DTGVSQNPRHKITKRGQNVTFRCDPISEHNRLYWYRQTLGQGPEFLTYFQNEAQLEKSRLLSDRFSAERPKGSFSTLEIQRTEQGDSAMYLCASSLSREDIDGCTFGSGTRLTVV.